These T cell receptor beta chains were read from a single sample in a study of early T cells in non-severe SARS-CoV-2 infection. MiXCR, applied by TCRdb to the 5' RACE reads, yields one record per CDR3 protein. Found here are roughly 64,000 distinct CDR3 sequences, approximately 11% of them singletons; the top ten hold about 2.8%. Sequences were derived from whole blood, sampled at baseline. The receptors originated from an adult who was a healthcare worker with PCR-confirmed SARS-CoV-2 infection or an uninfected control (not recorded which). The CDR3 runs from the conserved cysteine through the conserved F or W. D genes are given only for firm matches. Clone sizes are given selectively: once, few, many, or a class where the clone is expanded.

>TRBJ1-5|TRBV5-1|NA|14|few
TGCGCCAGCAGCTTGGAAGGTGCCGATTCGCCCCAGCATTTT
CASSLEGADSPQHF
>TRBJ1-3|TRBV6-2/TRBV6-3|NA|14|few
TGTGCCAGCAGCTTCGGGACTCCTGGAAACACCATATATTTT
CASSFGTPGNTIYF
>TRBJ2-5|TRBV7-9|NA|15|NA
TGTGCCAGCAGCCCGACGATGCTGACAGAAGAGACCCAGTACTTC
CASSPTMLTEETQYF
>TRBJ2-7|TRBV4-2|TRBD2|15|few
TGTGCCAGCAGCCAATTGGCTAGCGGGGACTACGAGCAGTACTTC
CASSQLASGDYEQYF
>TRBJ1-2|TRBV4-3|TRBD1|17|NA
TGCGCCAGCAGCCGCCAACTGTTCGGGACAGTCAACTATGGCTACACCTTC
CASSRQLFGTVNYGYTF
>TRBJ2-1|TRBV27|TRBD1|15|many
TGTGCCAGCCGCCTTGACAGGGGAGCCTACAATGAGCAGTTCTTC
CASRLDRGAYNEQFF
>TRBJ2-1|TRBV23-1|NA|8|many
TGCGCCAGCCCCCGGCCGTTCTTC
CASPRPFF
>TRBJ2-5|TRBV18|NA|14|NA
TGTGCCAGCTCACCAGGCAGCAGTGAAGAGACCCAGTACTTC
CASSPGSSEETQYF
>TRBJ1-2|TRBV2|NA|14|NA
TGTGCCAGCAGTGTCGGCAGAATAAACTATGGCTACACCTTC
CASSVGRINYGYTF
>TRBJ1-2|TRBV20-1|NA|13|NA
TGCAGTGCTAGAGCGGAGGGAAACTATGGCTACACCTTC
CSARAEGNYGYTF
>TRBJ2-4|TRBV12-3/TRBV12-4|NA|14|many
TGTGCCAGCAGTTCCGTACAGGGTGCGGACATTCAGTACTTC
CASSSVQGADIQYF
>TRBJ1-6|TRBV12-3/TRBV12-4|NA|15|NA
TGTGCCAGCAGTTTAGAGATCGGGGCTCCCTCACACCTCCACTTT
CASSLEIGAPSHLHF
>TRBJ1-1|TRBV29-1|TRBD1|14|few
TGCAGCGCACAACCGGGGACAGAAGGCCTGTTACCTTTCTTT
CSAQPGTEGLLPFF
>TRBJ1-6|TRBV6-5|TRBD1|14|NA
TGTGCCAGCAGTTACGGGACAGGGGAATCACCCCTCCACTTT
CASSYGTGESPLHF
>TRBJ2-1|TRBV5-1|NA|13|many
TGCGCCAGCAGCTTTACCATTGAGGGTGAGCAGTTCTTC
CASSFTIEGEQFF
>TRBJ2-3|TRBV7-2|NA|19|many
TGTGCCAGCAGCCCCAGTTATCTGAGATTAGCCCCGTCGAAAGATACGCAGTATTTT
CASSPSYLRLAPSKDTQYF
>TRBJ1-1|TRBV9|TRBD1|14|NA
TGTGCCAGCAGCACCGGACAGGGACCGCCTGAAGCTTTCTTT
CASSTGQGPPEAFF
>TRBJ1-1|TRBV7-8|NA|13|many
TGTGCCAGCACTCTGGGCCAGAACACTGAAGCTTTCTTT
CASTLGQNTEAFF
>TRBJ2-3|TRBV14|NA|16|NA
TGTGCCAGCAGCCAAGAGGGGTGGAAACCCACAGATACGCAGTATTTT
CASSQEGWKPTDTQYF